This T cell receptor (beta chain) was documented in a study of CD8 T cells in Susac syndrome. RNA, at roughly 0.45 to 1 ug, was reverse transcribed with random hexamers. The amplification used immunoSEQ multiplex PCR on TCR beta CDR3; it spanned 54 Vbeta and 13 Jbeta. Each CDR3 protein is one row after TCRdb ran MiXCR on the immunoSEQ multiplex PCR reads. The sample records about 160,000 distinct CDR3 sequences, roughly 95% being singletons. The germline V and J ends were trimmed by 4 bases and 8 bases, with 11 bases remaining between them. This CDR3 spans 11 amino acids. CDR1 and CDR2 (germline): GTSNPN, SVGIG (reference sequence). Sequencing targeted TCR beta in T cells from blood (CD8+ and CD4+). TEMRA cells underwent FACS enrichment and CD8+ and CD4+ T cells underwent negative isolation.

The chain recombines TRBV30 with TRBJ1-2; D ambiguous. The sequenced material came from CD4+ T cells from PBMCs. This TCR was recovered from a human donor with multiple sclerosis. The CDR3 bases are TGTGCCTGGACTCCGCCGGGGGGCTACACCTTC. Its translation: CAWTPPGGYTF.